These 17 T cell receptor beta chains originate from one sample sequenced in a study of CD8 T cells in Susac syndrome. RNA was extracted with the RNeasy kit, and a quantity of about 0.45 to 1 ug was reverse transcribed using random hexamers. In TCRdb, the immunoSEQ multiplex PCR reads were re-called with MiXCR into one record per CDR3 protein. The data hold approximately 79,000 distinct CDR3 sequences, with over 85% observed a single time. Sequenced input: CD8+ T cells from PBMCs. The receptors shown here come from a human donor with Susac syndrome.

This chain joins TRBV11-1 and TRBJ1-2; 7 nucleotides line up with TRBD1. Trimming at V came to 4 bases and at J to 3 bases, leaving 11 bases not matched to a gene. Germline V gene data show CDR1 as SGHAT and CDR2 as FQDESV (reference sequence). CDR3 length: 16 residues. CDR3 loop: CASSYGTAYQYYGYTF. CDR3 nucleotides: TGTGCCAGCAGCTACGGGACAGCCTATCAATACTATGGCTACACCTTC.

CDR3 nucleotides: TGTGCCAGCAGTTACGCCGGGAGGGGCACAGATACGCAGTATTTT. Translation gives CASSYAGRGTDTQYF. The rearrangement uses TRBV6-2 or TRBV6-3 and TRBJ2-3; the match to TRBD2 covers 8 bases. V shed 2 bases, J shed 1 base, and the junction held 2 bases outside the gene matches. Germline CDR1 reads MNHEY; CDR2 reads SVGEGT. The CDR3 sequence is 15 residues long.

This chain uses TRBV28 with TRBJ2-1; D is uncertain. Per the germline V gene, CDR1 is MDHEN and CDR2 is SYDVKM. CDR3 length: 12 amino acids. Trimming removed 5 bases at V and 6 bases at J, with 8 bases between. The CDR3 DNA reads TGTGCCAGCAGTATAGGATCCAATGAGCAGTTCTTC. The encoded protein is CASSIGSNEQFF.

DNA for the CDR3: TGTGCCAGCAGTCCTCGTTCGGGCAGGGACGTCAACGAGCAGTACTTC. Residues: CASSPRSGRDVNEQYF. The V and J genes are TRBV12-3 or TRBV12-4 and TRBJ2-7; the D call may be TRBD1 or TRBD2 (5 bases each). The V gene lost 5 bases and the J gene lost 5 bases, with 22 bases spanning the gap. There are 16 residues in the CDR3.

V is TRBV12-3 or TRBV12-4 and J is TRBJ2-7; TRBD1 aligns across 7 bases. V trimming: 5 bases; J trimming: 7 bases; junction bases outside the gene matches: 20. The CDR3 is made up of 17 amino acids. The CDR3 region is CASSPGTVPIVLREQYF. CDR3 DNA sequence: TGTGCCAGCAGTCCGGGGACAGTTCCAATAGTCCTACGAGAGCAGTACTTC.

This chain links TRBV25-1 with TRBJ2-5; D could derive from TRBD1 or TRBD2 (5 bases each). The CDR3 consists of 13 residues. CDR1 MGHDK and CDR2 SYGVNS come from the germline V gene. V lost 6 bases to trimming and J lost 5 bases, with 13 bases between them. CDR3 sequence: CASRYGAEETQYF. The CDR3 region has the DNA TGTGCCAGCAGGTACGGGGCTGAGGAGACCCAGTACTTC. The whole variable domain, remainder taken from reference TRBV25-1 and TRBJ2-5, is EADIYQTPRYLVIGTGKKITLECSQTMGHDKMYWYQQDPGMELHLIHYSYGVNSTEKGDLSSESTVSRIRTEHFPLTLESARPSHTSQYLCASRYGAEETQYFGPGTRLLVL.

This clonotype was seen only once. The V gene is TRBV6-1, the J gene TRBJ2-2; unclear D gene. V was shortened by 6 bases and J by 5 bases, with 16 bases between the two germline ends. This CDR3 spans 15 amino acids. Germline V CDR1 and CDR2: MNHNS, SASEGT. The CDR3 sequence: CASSQLLAVTGELFF. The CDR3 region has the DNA TGTGCCAGCAGCCAACTCTTAGCCGTAACCGGGGAGCTGTTTTTT.

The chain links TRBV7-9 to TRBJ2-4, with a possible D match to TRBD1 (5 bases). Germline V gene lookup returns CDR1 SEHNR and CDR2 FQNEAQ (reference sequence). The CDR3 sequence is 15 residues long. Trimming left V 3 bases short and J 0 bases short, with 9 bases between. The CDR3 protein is CASSFQGPAKNIQYF. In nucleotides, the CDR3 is TGTGCCAGCAGCTTCCAGGGTCCAGCCAAAAACATTCAGTACTTC. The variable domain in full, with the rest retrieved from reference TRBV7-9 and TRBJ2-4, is DTGVSQNPRHKITKRGQNVTFRCDPISEHNRLYWYRQTLGQGPEFLTYFQNEAQLEKSRLLSDRFSAERPKGSFSTLEIQRTEQGDSAMYLCASSFQGPAKNIQYFGAGTRLSVL.

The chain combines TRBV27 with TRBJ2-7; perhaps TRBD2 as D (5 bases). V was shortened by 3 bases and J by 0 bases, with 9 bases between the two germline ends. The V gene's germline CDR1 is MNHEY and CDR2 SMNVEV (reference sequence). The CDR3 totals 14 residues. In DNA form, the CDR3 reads TGTGCCAGCAGTTTTGGGAGTGCCTCCTACGAGCAGTACTTC. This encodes CASSFGSASYEQYF.

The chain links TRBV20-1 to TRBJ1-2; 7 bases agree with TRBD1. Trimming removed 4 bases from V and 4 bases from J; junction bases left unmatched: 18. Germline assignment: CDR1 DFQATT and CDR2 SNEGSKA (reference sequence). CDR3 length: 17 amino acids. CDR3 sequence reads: CSAMPKEGAIKGYGYTF. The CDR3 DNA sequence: TGCAGTGCTATGCCGAAAGAGGGGGCCATCAAGGGCTATGGCTACACCTTC.

CDR3 DNA sequence: TGTGCCAGTAGAGACGGGCCTAATGAAAAACTGTTTTTT. Encoded protein: CASRDGPNEKLFF. The chain joins TRBV19 to TRBJ1-4; D is ambiguous. Germline assignment: CDR1 LNHDA and CDR2 SQIVND (reference sequence). CDR3 size: 13 residues. V was trimmed by 6 bases and J by 3 bases, leaving 8 bases between them.

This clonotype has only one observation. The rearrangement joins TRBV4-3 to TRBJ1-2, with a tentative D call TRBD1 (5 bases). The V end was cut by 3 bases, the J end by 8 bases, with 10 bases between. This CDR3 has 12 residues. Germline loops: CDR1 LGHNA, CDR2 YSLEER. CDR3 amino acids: CASSQRGDGYTF. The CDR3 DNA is TGCGCCAGCAGCCAGAGGGGTGACGGCTACACCTTC.

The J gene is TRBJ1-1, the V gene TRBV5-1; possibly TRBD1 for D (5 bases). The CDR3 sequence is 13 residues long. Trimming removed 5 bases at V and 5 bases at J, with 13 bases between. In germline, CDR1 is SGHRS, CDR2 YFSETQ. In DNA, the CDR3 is TGCGCCAGCAGACCCGCGGGGCGGACTGAAGCTTTCTTT. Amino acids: CASRPAGRTEAFF.

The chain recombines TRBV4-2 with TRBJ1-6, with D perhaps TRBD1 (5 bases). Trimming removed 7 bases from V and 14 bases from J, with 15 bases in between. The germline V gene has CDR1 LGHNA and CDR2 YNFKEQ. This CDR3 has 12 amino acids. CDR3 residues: CASTLGQAALHF. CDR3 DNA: TGTGCCAGCACCCTCGGACAAGCCGCCCTCCACTTT.

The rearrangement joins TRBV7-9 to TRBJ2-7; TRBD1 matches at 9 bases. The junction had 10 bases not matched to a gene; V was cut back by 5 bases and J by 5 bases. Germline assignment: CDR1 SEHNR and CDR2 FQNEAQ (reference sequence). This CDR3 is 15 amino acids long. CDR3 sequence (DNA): TGTGCCAGCAGCCAGGGACAGGGTGAAAACGACGAGCAGTACTTC. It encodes CASSQGQGENDEQYF.

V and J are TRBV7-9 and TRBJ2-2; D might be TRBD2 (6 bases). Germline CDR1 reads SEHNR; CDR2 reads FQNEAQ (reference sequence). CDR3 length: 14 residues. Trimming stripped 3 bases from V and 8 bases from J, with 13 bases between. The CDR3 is CASSFVGTVGELFF. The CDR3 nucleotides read TGTGCCAGCAGCTTTGTGGGGACTGTGGGGGAGCTGTTTTTT.

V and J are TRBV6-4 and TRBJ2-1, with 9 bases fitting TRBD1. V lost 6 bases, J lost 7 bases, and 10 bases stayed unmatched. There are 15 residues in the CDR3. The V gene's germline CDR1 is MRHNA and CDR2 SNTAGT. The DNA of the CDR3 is TGTGCCAGCAGCTTCGACAGGGGGGCCGGGAATGAGCAGTTCTTC. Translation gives CASSFDRGAGNEQFF.